The T cell receptor beta chain under discussion was sequenced for a study of T cells after yellow fever vaccination. TCRdb itself ran the 5' RACE reads through MiXCR, one entry per CDR3 protein. The data hold about 300,000 distinct CDR3 sequences, with around 8.6% observed a single time. Study-level findings and limits: Abundant clonotypes from the bulk population could contaminate FACS-sorted repertoires.

This clonotype showed up just a few times. Antigen unknown. CDR1 and CDR2 from the germline V gene are SGHVS and FNYEAQ. V dropped 2 bases and J dropped 1 base, with 17 bases sitting between them. The CDR3 length is 17 residues. V is TRBV7-6 and J is TRBJ2-5; D gene ambiguous. This receptor was obtained from a man in his late teens or twenties who received the YFV17D yellow fever vaccine. The source material was CD4+ T cells sorted from PBMCs, sampled 5 days after the yellow fever booster vaccination. CDR3 bases: TGTGCCAGCAGCTTAACCCGCCTGAGGTCCCTCCAAGAGACCCAGTACTTC. As protein: CASSLTRLRSLQETQYF.